This T cell receptor (beta chain) was documented in a study of CD8 T cells in Susac syndrome. Study observations and caveats: TCR sequencing and HLA analysis covered a relatively small number of individuals.

As to this clonotype: Antigen unknown.

Peripheral blood CD8+ and CD4+ T cells were profiled by TCR beta sequencing. All included Susac syndrome patients satisfied recently defined diagnostic criteria for definite or probable disease. Germline lookup yields CDR1 GTSNPN and CDR2 SVGIG (reference sequence). V gave up 0 bases and J gave up 0 bases, with 9 bases separating them. CDR3 length equals 14 residues. RNA was extracted with the RNeasy kit, and a quantity of roughly 0.45 to 1 ug was reverse transcribed using random hexamers. The method of amplification for TCR beta CDR3 was immunoSEQ multiplex PCR, covering 54 Vbeta and 13 Jbeta. TCRdb itself ran the immunoSEQ multiplex PCR reads through MiXCR, one entry per CDR3 protein. The profile covers about 140,000 distinct CDR3 sequences, with 85% to 95% appearing a single time and roughly 0.14% taken by the ten largest.

Sequencing was performed on CD4+ T cells from PBMCs. V usage is TRBV30 and J usage is TRBJ2-7, with a possible D match to TRBD2 (6 bases). The clonotype was recovered from a human donor with Susac syndrome. CDR3 coding DNA: TGTGCCTGGAGTGTCGGGGGTACCTCCTACGAGCAGTACTTC. Translated: CAWSVGGTSYEQYF.